The sequence of this T cell receptor beta chain was determined in a study of T cells expressing NK-cell markers. Study context: According to the study, TCR beta repertoires originated from sorted CD3+CD56+NKG2C+, CD3+CD56+NKG2C- and CD3+CD56-NKG2C+ T cells. Seven sequenced donors out of eight were HCMV-seropositive, one seronegative.

The authors made TCR beta cDNA libraries by 5'RACE template switching. This switching added a universal primer site and UMIs. TCRdb reprocessed the 5' RACE reads, with one entry per CDR3 protein and no DNA. Its listing shows over 150,000 distinct CDR3 sequences. As for this clonotype: Its antigen remains unidentified.

General observations from the study: There were several donors in whom these clonotypes also led the CD3+CD56-NKG2C+ fraction.

The receptor was isolated from a woman between 45 and 65 years old in good health. Input material: blood T cells: a sorted CD56 or NKG2C T cell subset, CD4+ or CD8+ T cells, or bulk PBMC T cells (not recorded which).

CDR3 in amino acids: CATSRVDTTTGELFF. The genes are TRBV15 and TRBJ2-2; no DNA is available, so the TRBD1 call from TCRdb remains unchecked. This CDR3 has 15 residues. CDR1 is LNHNV and CDR2 is YYDKDF in the germline V gene (reference sequence).